This TCR beta chain is from a study of Tregs in tolerant kidney transplant recipients. Sequencing used immunoSEQ multiplex PCR; TCRdb keeps in-frame clones, though not all of them. The top ten hold 9.5% to 12% of the sample, which has 60,000 to 70,000 clones, roughly 89% seen once. Thawed PBMCs were FACS-sorted into unstimulated CD4+CD25+CD127- regulatory T cells, CD4+CD25- non-regulatory cells, CD4 and CD8 cells. This TCR was sampled from a human donor who received a combined kidney and bone marrow transplant. This sample comprised CD8+ T cells from blood, obtained before the transplant.

CDR3 coding DNA: TGTGCCAGCCAGGGTGCTGGGGCCAACGTCCTGACTTTC. Translation gives CASQGAGANVLTF. The chain combines TRBV27 with TRBJ2-6; the D gene is possibly TRBD1 (5 bases). The CDR3 totals 13 residues. V gave up 8 bases and J gave up 2 bases, with 7 bases separating them. Germline values: CDR1 MNHEY, CDR2 SMNVEV (reference sequence).